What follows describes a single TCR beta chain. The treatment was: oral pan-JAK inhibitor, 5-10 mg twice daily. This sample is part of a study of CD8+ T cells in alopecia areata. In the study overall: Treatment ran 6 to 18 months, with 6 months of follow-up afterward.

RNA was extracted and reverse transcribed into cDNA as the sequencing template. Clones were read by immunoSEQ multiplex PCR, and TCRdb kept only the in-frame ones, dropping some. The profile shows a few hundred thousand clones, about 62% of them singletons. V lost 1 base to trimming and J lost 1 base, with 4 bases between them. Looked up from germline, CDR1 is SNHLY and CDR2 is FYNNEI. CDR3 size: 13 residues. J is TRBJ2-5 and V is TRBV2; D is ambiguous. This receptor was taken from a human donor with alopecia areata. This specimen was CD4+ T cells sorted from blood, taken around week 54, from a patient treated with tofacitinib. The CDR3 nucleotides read TGTGCCAGCAGTGAAGGGATCCAAGAGACCCAGTACTTC. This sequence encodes CASSEGIQETQYF.